This T cell receptor beta chain was obtained from a study of blood T cell dynamics during melanoma immunotherapy. About the research overall: Standard first-line treatment here was pembrolizumab or nivolumab plus ipilimumab in metastatic melanoma.

This CDR3 is built from 15 residues. The germline gives CDR1 SGHTA, CDR2 FQGNSA. Trimming left V 0 bases short and J 8 bases short, with 16 bases between. Using immunoSEQ multiplex PCR, the repertoire was profiled, and TCRdb retains in-frame clones only, with some absent. The table lists about 12,000 clones, roughly 88% of them singletons. Time point: week 3, after first cycle of checkpoint inhibitor. Sequencing used blood, obtained from a patient treated with checkpoint blockade. The clonotype was recovered from a human donor with melanoma. The chain employs TRBV7-2 and TRBJ1-2; tentative D call: TRBD1 (5 bases). The CDR3 here is CASSLAWQGRSGYTF. CDR3 coding DNA: TGTGCCAGCAGCTTAGCTTGGCAGGGACGTTCAGGCTACACCTTC.